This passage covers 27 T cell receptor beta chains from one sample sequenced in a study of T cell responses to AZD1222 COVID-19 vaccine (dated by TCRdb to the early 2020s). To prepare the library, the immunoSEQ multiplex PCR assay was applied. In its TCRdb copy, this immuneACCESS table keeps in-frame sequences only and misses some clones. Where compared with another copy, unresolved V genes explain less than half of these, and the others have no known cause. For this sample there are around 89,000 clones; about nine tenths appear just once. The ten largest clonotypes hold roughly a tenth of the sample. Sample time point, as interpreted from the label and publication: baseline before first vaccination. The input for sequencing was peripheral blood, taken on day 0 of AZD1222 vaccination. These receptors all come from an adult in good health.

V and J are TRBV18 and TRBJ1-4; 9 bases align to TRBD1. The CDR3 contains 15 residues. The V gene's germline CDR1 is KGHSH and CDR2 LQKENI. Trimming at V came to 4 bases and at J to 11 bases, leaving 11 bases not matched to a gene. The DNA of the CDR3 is TGTGCCAGCTCACTGTCCGGGACAGGGTCTTGGAAACTGTTTTTT. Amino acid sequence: CASSLSGTGSWKLFF.

CDR3 region: CASSQESGQGRTEAFF. CDR3 DNA: TGTGCCAGCAGCCAAGAGTCGGGACAGGGCAGGACTGAAGCTTTCTTT. The chain combines TRBV3-1 (or the pseudogene TRBV3-2) with TRBJ1-1; 9 bases agree with TRBD1. V trimming: 0 bases; J trimming: 5 bases; junction bases outside the gene matches: 7. The CDR3 is 16 residues long. The germline V gene has CDR1 LGHDT and CDR2 YNNKEL (reference sequence).

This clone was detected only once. The CDR3 nucleotides are TGTGCCAGCAGCTTAGCTAAGGTTTCACCCCTCCACTTT. Translation: CASSLAKVSPLHF. J is TRBJ1-6 and V is TRBV7-2; D not resolved. Germline V gives CDR1 SGHTA, CDR2 FQGNSA. The CDR3 totals 13 residues. With 0 bases removed from V and 9 bases from J, the gap between germline ends came to 6 bases. Together with reference TRBV7-2 and TRBJ1-6, the CDR3 gives the full variable domain: GAGVSQSPSNKVTEKGKDVELRCDPISGHTALYWYRQSLGQGLEFLIYFQGNSAPDKSGLPSDRFSAERTGGSVSTLTIQRTQQEDSAVYLCASSLAKVSPLHFGNGTRLTVT.

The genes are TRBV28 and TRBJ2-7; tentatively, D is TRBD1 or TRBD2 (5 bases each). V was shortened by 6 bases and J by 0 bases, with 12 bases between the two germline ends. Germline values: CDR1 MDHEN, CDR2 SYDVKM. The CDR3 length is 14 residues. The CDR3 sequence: CASRGRMSSYEQYF. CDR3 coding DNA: TGTGCCAGCAGGGGACGGATGAGCTCCTACGAGCAGTACTTC.

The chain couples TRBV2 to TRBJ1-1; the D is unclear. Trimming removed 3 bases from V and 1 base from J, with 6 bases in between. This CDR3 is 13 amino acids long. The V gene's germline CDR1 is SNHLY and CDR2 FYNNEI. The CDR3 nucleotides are TGTGCCAGCAGTGAGGGGAGGAACACTGAAGCTTTCTTT. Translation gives CASSEGRNTEAFF. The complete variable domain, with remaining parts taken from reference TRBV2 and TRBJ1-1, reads EPEVTQTPSHQVTQMGQEVILRCVPISNHLYFYWYRQILGQKVEFLVSFYNNEISEKSEIFDDQFSVERPDGSNFTLKIRSTKLEDSAMYFCASSEGRNTEAFFGQGTRLTVV.

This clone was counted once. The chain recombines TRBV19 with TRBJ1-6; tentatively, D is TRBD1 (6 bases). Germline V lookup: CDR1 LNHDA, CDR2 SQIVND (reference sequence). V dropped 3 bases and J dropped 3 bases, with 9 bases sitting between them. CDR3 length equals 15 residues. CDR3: CASSIGTYYNSPLHF. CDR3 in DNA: TGTGCCAGTAGTATCGGGACATACTATAATTCACCCCTCCACTTT.

The CDR3 sequence is CASSDRSGRGTEAFF. The CDR3 DNA is TGTGCCAGCAGTGACCGGTCGGGGCGAGGGACTGAAGCTTTCTTT. The chain is built from TRBV6-1 and TRBJ1-1; maybe TRBD1 (5 bases). Per the germline V gene, CDR1 is MNHNS and CDR2 is SASEGT. The V and J ends lost 3 bases and 5 bases respectively, with 16 bases between them. CDR3 length equals 15 residues.

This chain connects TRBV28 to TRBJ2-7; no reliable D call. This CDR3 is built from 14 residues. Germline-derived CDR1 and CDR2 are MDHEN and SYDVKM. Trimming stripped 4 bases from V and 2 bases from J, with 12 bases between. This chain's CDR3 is CASSSPTPPYEQYF. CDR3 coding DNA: TGTGCCAGCAGTTCCCCGACACCCCCCTACGAGCAGTACTTC.

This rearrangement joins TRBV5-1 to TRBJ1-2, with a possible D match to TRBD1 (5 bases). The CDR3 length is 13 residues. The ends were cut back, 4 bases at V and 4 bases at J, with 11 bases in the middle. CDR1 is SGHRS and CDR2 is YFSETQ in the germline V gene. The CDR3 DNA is TGCGCCAGCAGCCTCGGGGCCCCCTATGGCTACACCTTC. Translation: CASSLGAPYGYTF.

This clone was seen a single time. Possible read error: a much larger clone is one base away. Written as DNA, the CDR3 is TGTGCCAGCAGCTTAGGGGGCTATAGCAATCAGCCCCAGCATTTT. Translating gives CASSLGGYSNQPQHF. The J gene is TRBJ1-5, the V gene TRBV7-2, with D perhaps matching TRBD1 (5 bases). Germline-derived CDR1 and CDR2 are SGHTA and FQGNSA. Between the trimmed V and J ends, which lost 1 base and 0 bases, there was a span of 7 bases. The CDR3 totals 15 residues.

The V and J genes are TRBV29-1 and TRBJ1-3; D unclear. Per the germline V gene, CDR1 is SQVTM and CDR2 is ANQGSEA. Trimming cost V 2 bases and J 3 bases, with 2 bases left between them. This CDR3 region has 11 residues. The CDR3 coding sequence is TGCAGCGTTGAAATTGGAAACACCATATATTTT. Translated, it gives CSVEIGNTIYF.

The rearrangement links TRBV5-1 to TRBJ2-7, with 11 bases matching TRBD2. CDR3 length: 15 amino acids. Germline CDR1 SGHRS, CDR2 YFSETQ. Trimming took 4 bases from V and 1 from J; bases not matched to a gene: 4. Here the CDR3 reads CASSERTSGSYEQYF. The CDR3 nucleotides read TGCGCCAGCAGCGAGAGGACTAGCGGGTCCTACGAGCAGTACTTC.

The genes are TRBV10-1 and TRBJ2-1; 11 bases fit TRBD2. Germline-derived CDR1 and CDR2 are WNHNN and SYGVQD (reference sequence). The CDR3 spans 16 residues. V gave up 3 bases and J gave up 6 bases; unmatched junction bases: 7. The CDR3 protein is CASSELSTSGANEQFF. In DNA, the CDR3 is TGCGCCAGCAGTGAACTATCGACTAGCGGGGCCAATGAGCAGTTCTTC.

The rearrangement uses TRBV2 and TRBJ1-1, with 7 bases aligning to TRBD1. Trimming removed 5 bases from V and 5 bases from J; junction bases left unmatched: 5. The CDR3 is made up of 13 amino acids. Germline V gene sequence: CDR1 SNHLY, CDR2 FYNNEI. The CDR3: CASSWPGGTEAFF. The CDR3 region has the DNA TGTGCCAGCAGTTGGCCAGGGGGTACTGAAGCTTTCTTT.

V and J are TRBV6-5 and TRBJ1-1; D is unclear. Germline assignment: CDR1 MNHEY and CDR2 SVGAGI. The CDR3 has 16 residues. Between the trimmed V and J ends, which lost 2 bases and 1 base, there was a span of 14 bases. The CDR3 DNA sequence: TGTGCCAGCAGTTACCGACTCGGGGTGGCGAACACTGAAGCTTTCTTT. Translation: CASSYRLGVANTEAFF.

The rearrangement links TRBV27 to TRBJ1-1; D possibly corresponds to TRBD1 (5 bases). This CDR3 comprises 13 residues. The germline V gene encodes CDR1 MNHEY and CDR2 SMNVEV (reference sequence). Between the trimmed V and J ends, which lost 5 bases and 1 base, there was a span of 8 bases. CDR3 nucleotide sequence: TGTGCCAGCAGTACCCAGGGGAACACTGAAGCTTTCTTT. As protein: CASSTQGNTEAFF.

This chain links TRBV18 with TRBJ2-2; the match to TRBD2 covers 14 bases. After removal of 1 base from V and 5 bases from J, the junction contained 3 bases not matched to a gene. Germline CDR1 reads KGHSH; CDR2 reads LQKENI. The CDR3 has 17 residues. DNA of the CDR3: TGTGCCAGCTCACCACAGGGACTAGCGGGAGAGACCGGGGAGCTGTTTTTT. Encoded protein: CASSPQGLAGETGELFF.

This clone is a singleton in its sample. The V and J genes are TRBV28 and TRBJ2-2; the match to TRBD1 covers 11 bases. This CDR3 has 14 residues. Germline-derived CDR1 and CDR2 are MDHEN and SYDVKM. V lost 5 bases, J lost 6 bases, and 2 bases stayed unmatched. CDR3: CASSGQGAPGELFF. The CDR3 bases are TGTGCCAGCAGTGGACAGGGGGCCCCCGGGGAGCTGTTTTTT. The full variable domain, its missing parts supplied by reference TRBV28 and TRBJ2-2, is DVKVTQSSRYLVKRTGEKVFLECVQDMDHENMFWYRQDPGLGLRLIYFSYDVKMKEKGDIPEGYSVSREKKERFSLILESASTNQTSMYLCASSGQGAPGELFFGEGSRLTVL.

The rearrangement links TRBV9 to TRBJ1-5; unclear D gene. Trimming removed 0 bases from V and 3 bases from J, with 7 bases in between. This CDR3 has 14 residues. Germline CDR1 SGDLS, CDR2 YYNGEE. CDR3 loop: CASSVGSYNQPQHF. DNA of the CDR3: TGTGCCAGCAGCGTAGGCAGTTACAATCAGCCCCAGCATTTT.

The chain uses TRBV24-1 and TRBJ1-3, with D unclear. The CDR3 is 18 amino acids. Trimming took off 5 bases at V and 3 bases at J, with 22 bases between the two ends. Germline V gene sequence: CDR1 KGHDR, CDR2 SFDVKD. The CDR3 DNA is TGTGCCACCAGTGGCCTTGGGCAGGAGTCGGTCAATGGAAACACCATATATTTT. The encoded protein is CATSGLGQESVNGNTIYF.

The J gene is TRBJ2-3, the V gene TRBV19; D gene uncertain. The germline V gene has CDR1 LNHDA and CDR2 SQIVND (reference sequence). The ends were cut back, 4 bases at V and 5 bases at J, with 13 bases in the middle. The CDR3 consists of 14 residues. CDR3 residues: CASSTTPAGDTQYF. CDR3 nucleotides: TGTGCCAGTAGTACGACCCCGGCTGGAGATACGCAGTATTTT.

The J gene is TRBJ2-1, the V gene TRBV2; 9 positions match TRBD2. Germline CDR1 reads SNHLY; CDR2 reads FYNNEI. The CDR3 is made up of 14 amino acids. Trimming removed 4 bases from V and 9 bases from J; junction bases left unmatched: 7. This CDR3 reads CASSGQGLAGEQFF. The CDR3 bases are TGTGCCAGCAGTGGTCAGGGACTAGCTGGTGAGCAGTTCTTC.

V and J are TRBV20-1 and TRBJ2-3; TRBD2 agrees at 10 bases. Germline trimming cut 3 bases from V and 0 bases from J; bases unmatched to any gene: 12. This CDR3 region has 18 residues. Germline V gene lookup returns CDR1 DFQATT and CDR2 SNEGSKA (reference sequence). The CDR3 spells CSASKLAGSHPSTDTQYF. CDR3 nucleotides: TGCAGTGCTAGTAAACTAGCGGGGTCCCATCCTAGCACAGATACGCAGTATTTT.

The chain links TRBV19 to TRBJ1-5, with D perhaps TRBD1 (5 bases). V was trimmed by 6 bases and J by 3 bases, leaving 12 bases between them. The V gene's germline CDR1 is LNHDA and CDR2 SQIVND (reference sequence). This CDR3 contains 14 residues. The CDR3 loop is CASRVGGTNQPQHF. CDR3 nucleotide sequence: TGTGCCAGTAGGGTGGGAGGGACCAATCAGCCCCAGCATTTT.

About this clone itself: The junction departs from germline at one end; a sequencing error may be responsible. The CDR3 region has the DNA TGTGCCAGCTCGCCATCGGCGGGAGGACAGGGGGTTGTTTTT. Amino acids: CASSPSAGGQGVVF. This rearrangement joins TRBV18 to TRBJ2-3, with TRBD1 identical over 10 bases. Germline CDR1 reads KGHSH; CDR2 reads LQKENI. The CDR3 is made up of 14 amino acids. Variable domain in full (rest from reference TRBV18 and TRBJ2-3): NAGVMQNPRHLVRRRGQEARLRCSPMKGHSHVYWYRQLPEEGLKFMVYLQKENIIDESGMPKERFSAEFPKEGPSILRIQQVVRGDSAAYFCASSPSAGGQGVVFGPGTRLTVL.

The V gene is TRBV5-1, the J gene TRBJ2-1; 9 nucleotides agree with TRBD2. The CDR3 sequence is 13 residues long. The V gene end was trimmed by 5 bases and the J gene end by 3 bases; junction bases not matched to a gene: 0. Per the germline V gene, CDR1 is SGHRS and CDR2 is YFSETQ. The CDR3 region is CASRTSGYNEQFF. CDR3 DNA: TGCGCCAGCAGGACTAGCGGCTACAATGAGCAGTTCTTC. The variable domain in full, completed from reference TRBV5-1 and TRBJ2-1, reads KAGVTQTPRYLIKTRGQQVTLSCSPISGHRSVSWYQQTPGQGLQFLFEYFSETQRNKGNFPGRFSGRQFSNSRSEMNVSTLELGDSALYLCASRTSGYNEQFFGPGTRLTVL.

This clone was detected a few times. The CDR3 here is CATSDPGRLGAVTGELFF. CDR3 nucleotide sequence: TGTGCCACCAGTGACCCAGGGAGACTAGGTGCGGTAACCGGGGAGCTGTTTTTT. V is TRBV24-1 and J is TRBJ2-2; a weak D match, TRBD2 (6 bases). This CDR3 has 18 residues. V was clipped by 4 bases and J by 5 bases, with 22 bases between them. Germline V gives CDR1 KGHDR, CDR2 SFDVKD.